The count of the clone carrying this TCR beta chain is one. The study drew participants aged about 18 to 89 years from approximately 23 US areas. Categorization into cohorts depended on clinical history that participants reported. Someone with COVID-19 had been met by exposed participants within 2 weeks before study entry. The sample comes from a study of blood T cell repertoires in COVID-19. Original data processing: Using reference gene primer amplification, nucleated cell counts were estimated. The assay was immunoSEQ multiplex PCR, and TCRdb's table has in-frame clones only and misses some. V and J calls and clone size are given by that table; D and trimming were obtained from the DNA. This table holds 200,000 to 250,000 clones, over 70% found once. The sample was PBMCs or T cells enriched from blood (not recorded which). The clonotype originates from a woman under 40 who had been exposed to COVID-19.

CDR3 loop: CASSFGTSGRGTGELFF. CDR3 DNA sequence: TGTGCCAGCAGCTTTGGGACTAGCGGGAGAGGAACCGGGGAGCTGTTTTTT. The chain combines TRBV7-9 with TRBJ2-2, with 14 bases aligning to TRBD2. The CDR3 has 17 amino acids. Germline V lookup: CDR1 SEHNR, CDR2 FQNEAQ (reference sequence). J gave up 5 bases and V 3 bases, and 5 bases lay outside the gene matches.